This TCR beta chain was recorded in a study of shared clonotypes between healthy human individuals. Germline-derived CDR1 and CDR2 are MNHNY and SVGAGI (reference sequence). This CDR3 spans 13 amino acids. Trimming stripped 2 bases from V and 1 base from J, with 5 bases between. This clone appeared many times. Different DNA sequences within this sample yield the same CDR3. Several immunoSEQ plates received, in even portions, the genomic DNA of each subset. The protocol was immunoSEQ multiplex PCR, while the TCRdb copy is restricted to in-frame clones and leaves out a portion. The table has about a million clones, around three quarters seen once. Nashville, Tennessee was home to all donors, each a Caucasian adult. Splitting the CD4+ cells yielded a CD45RA+ naive subset and a CD45RA-negative memory subset.

Source material: memory CD4+ T cells from PBMCs. Subset specified: CD45RA-negative fraction. The rearrangement uses TRBV6-6 and TRBJ1-1; D not certain. The receptor was derived from a man aged 18 to 29 in good health. Some clones in this sample may be carry-over from other donors' samples. In DNA form, the CDR3 reads TGTGCCAGCAGTTACCCCGGGAACACTGAAGCTTTCTTT. This sequence encodes CASSYPGNTEAFF.